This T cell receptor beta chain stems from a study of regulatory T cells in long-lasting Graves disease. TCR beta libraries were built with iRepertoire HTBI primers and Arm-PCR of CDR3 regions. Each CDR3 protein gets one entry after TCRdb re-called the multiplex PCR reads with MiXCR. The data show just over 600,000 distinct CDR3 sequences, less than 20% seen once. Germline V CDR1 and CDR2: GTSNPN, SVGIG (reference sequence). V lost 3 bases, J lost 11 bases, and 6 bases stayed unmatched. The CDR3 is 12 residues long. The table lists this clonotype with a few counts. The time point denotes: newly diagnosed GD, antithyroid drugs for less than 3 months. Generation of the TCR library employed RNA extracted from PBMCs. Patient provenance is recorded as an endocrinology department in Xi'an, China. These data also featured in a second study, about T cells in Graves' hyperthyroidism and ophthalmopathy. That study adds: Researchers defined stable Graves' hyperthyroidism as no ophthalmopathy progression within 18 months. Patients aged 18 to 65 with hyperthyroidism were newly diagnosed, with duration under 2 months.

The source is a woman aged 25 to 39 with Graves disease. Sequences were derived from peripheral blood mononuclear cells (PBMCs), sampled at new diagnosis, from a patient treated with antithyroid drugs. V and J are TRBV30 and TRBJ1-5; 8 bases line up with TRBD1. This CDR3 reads CAWRSQGGSQHF. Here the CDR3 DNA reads TGTGCCTGGAGGTCACAGGGGGGGTCCCAGCATTTT.